The 16 T cell receptor beta chains presented below share a single source sample, sequenced in a study of monozygotic twins with inflammatory bowel disease. TCRdb re-called the 5' RACE reads, yielding one record per CDR3 amino acid sequence without DNA. The table counts 350,000 to 400,000 distinct CDR3 sequences; just over 2.5% lies in the top ten. Sample: blood. All receptors derive from a human donor with ulcerative colitis or Crohn's disease, or a healthy co-twin of an affected twin (not recorded which).

The V and J genes are TRBV6-5 and TRBJ2-3. Germline CDR1 MNHEY, CDR2 SVGAGI. The CDR3 has 14 amino acids. The CDR3 protein is CASSYTLPTDTQYF.

J is TRBJ2-2 and V is TRBV20-1; TCRdb selects TRBD1, and the lack of DNA leaves this call unchecked. Germline CDR1 DFQATT, CDR2 SNEGSKA (reference sequence). This CDR3 is 17 amino acids long. The CDR3 sequence: CSARDPLAGGITGELFF.

The chain couples TRBV5-6 to TRBJ2-7. Germline values: CDR1 SGHDT, CDR2 YYEEEE. The CDR3 is 13 amino acids. CDR3: CASNLGSAYEQYF.

V usage is TRBV6-1 and J usage is TRBJ2-3; absent DNA, TCRdb's TRBD1 call cannot be checked. Germline V gene data show CDR1 as MNHNS and CDR2 as SASEGT. The CDR3 contains 18 residues. CDR3 loop: CASSPRGSGSRSTDTQYF.

V gene TRBV7-7 combines with J gene TRBJ2-5. CDR3 length: 13 amino acids. CDR1 and CDR2 (germline): SSHAT, FNYEAQ (reference sequence). The CDR3 loop is CASSLTRRETQYF.

The V call is TRBV6-2 or TRBV6-3, the J call TRBJ2-2. Germline assignment: CDR1 MNHEY and CDR2 SVGEGT. The CDR3 is 17 amino acids. The CDR3 is CASSYSIRGTDTGELFF.

This chain joins TRBV5-1 and TRBJ2-7; the D gene TCRdb calls, TRBD1, cannot be checked with no DNA. The germline gives CDR1 SGHRS, CDR2 YFSETQ. The CDR3 is 15 residues long. Here the CDR3 reads CASSFEGVKTYEQYF.

The chain recombines TRBV20-1 with TRBJ2-2; TCRdb picks TRBD1, but there is no DNA to check that call. CDR1 is DFQATT, CDR2 SNEGSKA, per germline (reference sequence). The CDR3 loop spans 16 amino acids. This CDR3 is CSARWDRVYRTGELFF.

The chain links TRBV5-1 to TRBJ2-5; without DNA, the TCRdb call of TRBD1 cannot be checked. Per the germline V gene, CDR1 is SGHRS and CDR2 is YFSETQ. This CDR3 has 14 amino acids. The chain's CDR3 is CASSPRTGEETQYF.

V usage is TRBV7-3 and J usage is TRBJ1-6; the D gene TCRdb calls, TRBD1, cannot be checked with no DNA. The CDR3 sequence is 17 residues long. Germline V lookup: CDR1 SGHTA, CDR2 FQGTGA. CDR3 amino acids: CASSSAPRGVKDSPLHF.

This chain joins TRBV7-2 and TRBJ1-2; TCRdb designates TRBD1, a call that cannot be tested without DNA. Germline loops: CDR1 SGHTA, CDR2 FQGNSA. CDR3 length: 17 amino acids. CDR3 in amino acids: CASSLVVVQGSFYGYTF.

Here the CDR3 reads CSANPDSLGGLKSLNQYF. The chain links TRBV20-1 to TRBJ2-3; the D call of TRBD2 rests on TCRdb alone, since no DNA is present to check it. The germline V gene has CDR1 DFQATT and CDR2 SNEGSKA (reference sequence). There are 18 residues in the CDR3.

The rearrangement joins TRBV5-1 to TRBJ2-7; without DNA, the TCRdb call of TRBD2 cannot be checked. This CDR3 comprises 17 residues. Germline CDR1 is SGHRS and CDR2 is YFSETQ. The CDR3 sequence is CASSLRSTTARQYEQYF.

This sequence joins TRBV27 and TRBJ2-1; the TCRdb call, TRBD2, lacks DNA for checking. Per the germline V gene, CDR1 is MNHEY and CDR2 is SMNVEV (reference sequence). There are 14 residues in the CDR3. CDR3 sequence: CASSLGGDHNEQFF.

CDR3 in amino acids: CASLTQGARDTPLEKYNEQFF. This rearrangement joins TRBV28 to TRBJ2-1; the TCRdb D gene call, TRBD1, has no DNA to confirm it. The germline CDR1 and CDR2 sequences are MDHEN and SYDVKM. The CDR3 loop spans 21 amino acids.

The chain joins TRBV7-9 to TRBJ2-3. The CDR3 runs 16 residues. Germline CDR1 SEHNR, CDR2 FQNEAQ (reference sequence). CDR3: CASSLRVGPSTDTQYF. Drawing the rest from reference TRBV7-9 and TRBJ2-3, the complete variable domain is DTGVSQNPRHKITKRGQNVTFRCDPISEHNRLYWYRQTLGQGPEFLTYFQNEAQLEKSRLLSDRFSAERPKGSFSTLEIQRTEQGDSAMYLCASSLRVGPSTDTQYFGPGTRLTVL.